This entry lists 3 T cell receptor beta chains sequenced from one sample in a study of blood T cell repertoires in COVID-19. Method: immunoSEQ multiplex PCR; TCRdb's copy keeps in-frame clones and lacks some. Of about 210,000 clones listed, about 88% were seen once; the top ten hold about 2.9%. Specimen: peripheral blood. The receptors here all came from a man between 60 and 75 years old with acute or convalescent COVID-19.

V is TRBV9 and J is TRBJ2-5; 8 bases align to TRBD2. V shed 0 bases, J shed 5 bases, and the junction held 3 bases outside the gene matches. Per germline, CDR1 SGDLS and CDR2 YYNGEE. This CDR3 region has 14 residues. The CDR3 here is CASSVATGGETQYF. CDR3 DNA: TGTGCCAGCAGCGTAGCTACGGGGGGGGAGACCCAGTACTTC. The full variable domain, completed using reference TRBV9 and TRBJ2-5, is DSGVTQTPKHLITATGQRVTLRCSPRSGDLSVYWYQQSLDQGLQFLIQYYNGEERAKGNILERFSAQQFPDLHSELNLSSLELGDSALYFCASSVATGGETQYFGPGTRLLVL.

This chain links TRBV27 with TRBJ1-2, with 7 bases aligning to TRBD1. The CDR3 is made up of 14 amino acids. The J segment lost 8 bases and the V segment lost 5 bases, leaving 11 bases of the junction unmatched. CDR1 MNHEY and CDR2 SMNVEV come from the germline V gene (reference sequence). Here the CDR3 reads CASSKTGPSAGYTF. Here the CDR3 DNA reads TGTGCCAGCAGTAAGACAGGGCCCTCAGCGGGCTACACCTTC.

The V gene is TRBV9, the J gene TRBJ1-2; tentatively, D is TRBD1 (6 bases). Germline V gives CDR1 SGDLS, CDR2 YYNGEE. The length of the CDR3 is 13 residues. Trimming left V 5 bases short and J 8 bases short, with 16 bases between. The CDR3 DNA is TGTGCCAGCAGTGCCGAACAGGGCGGGGGCTACACCTTC. Translated: CASSAEQGGGYTF.